This T cell receptor (beta chain) originates from a study of blood T cell repertoires in COVID-19. About the research overall: Both acute and convalescent COVID-19 samples were obtained from the United States, Italy and Spain.

The assay was immunoSEQ multiplex PCR, and TCRdb's table has in-frame clones only and misses some. The data contain roughly 260,000 clones, more than 70% of them singletons. Germline CDR1 reads SEHNR; CDR2 reads FQNEAQ (reference sequence). The J segment lost 4 bases and the V segment lost 6 bases, leaving 5 bases of the junction unmatched. The CDR3 covers 15 residues. The J gene is TRBJ2-1, the V gene TRBV7-9; 11 bases map to TRBD2. The TCR was taken from a woman in her fifties or sixties with acute or convalescent COVID-19. Sequencing used peripheral blood. CDR3 amino acids: CASRSLAGGYNEQFF. The CDR3 DNA reads as TGTGCCAGCAGATCCCTAGCGGGAGGTTACAATGAGCAGTTCTTC. The variable domain in full, with the rest retrieved from reference TRBV7-9 and TRBJ2-1, is DTGVSQNPRHKITKRGQNVTFRCDPISEHNRLYWYRQTLGQGPEFLTYFQNEAQLEKSRLLSDRFSAERPKGSFSTLEIQRTEQGDSAMYLCASRSLAGGYNEQFFGPGTRLTVL.